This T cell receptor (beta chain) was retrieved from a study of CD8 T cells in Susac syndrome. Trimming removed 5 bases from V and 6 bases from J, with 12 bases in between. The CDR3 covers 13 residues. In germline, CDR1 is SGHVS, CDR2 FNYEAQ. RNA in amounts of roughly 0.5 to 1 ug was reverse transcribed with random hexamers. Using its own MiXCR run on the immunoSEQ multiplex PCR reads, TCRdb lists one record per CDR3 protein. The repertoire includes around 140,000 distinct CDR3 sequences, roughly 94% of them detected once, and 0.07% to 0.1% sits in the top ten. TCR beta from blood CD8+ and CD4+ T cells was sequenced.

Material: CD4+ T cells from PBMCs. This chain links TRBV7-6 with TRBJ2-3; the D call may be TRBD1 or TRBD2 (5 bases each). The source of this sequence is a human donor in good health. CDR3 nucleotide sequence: TGTGCCAGCAGCACGGGGCGCGGCGATACGCAGTATTTT. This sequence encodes CASSTGRGDTQYF. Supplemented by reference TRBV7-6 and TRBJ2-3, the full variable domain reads GAGVSQSPRYKVTKRGQDVALRCDPISGHVSLYWYRQALGQGPEFLTYFNYEAQQDKSGLPNDRFSAERPEGSISTLTIQRTEQRDSAMYRCASSTGRGDTQYFGPGTRLTVL.